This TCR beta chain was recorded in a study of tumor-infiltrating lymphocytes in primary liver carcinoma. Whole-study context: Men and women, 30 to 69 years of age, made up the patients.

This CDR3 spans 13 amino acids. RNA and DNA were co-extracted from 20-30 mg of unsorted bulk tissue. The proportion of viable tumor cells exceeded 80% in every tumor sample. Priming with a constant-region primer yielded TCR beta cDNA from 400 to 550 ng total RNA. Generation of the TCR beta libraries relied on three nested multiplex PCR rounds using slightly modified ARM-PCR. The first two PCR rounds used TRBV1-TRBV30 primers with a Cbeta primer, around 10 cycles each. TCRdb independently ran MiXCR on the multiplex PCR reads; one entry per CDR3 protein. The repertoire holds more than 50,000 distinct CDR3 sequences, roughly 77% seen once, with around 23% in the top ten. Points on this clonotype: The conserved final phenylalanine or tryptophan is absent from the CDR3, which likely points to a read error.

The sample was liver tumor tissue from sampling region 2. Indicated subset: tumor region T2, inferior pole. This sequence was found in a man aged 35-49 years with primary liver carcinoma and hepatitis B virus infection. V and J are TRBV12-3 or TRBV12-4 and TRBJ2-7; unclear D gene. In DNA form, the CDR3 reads TGTGTCAGCACCCGATGGGAATACTACGAGCAGTACTCC. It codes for CVSTRWEYYEQYS.